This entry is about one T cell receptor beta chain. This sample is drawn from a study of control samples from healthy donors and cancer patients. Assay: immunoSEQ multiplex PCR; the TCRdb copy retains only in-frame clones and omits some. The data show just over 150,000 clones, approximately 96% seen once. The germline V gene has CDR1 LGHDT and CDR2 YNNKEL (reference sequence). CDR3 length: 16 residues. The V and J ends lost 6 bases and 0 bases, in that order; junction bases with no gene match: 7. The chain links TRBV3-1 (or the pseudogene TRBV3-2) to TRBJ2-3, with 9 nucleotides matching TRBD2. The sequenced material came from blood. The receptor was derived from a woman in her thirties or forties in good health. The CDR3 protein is CASSRIAGASTDTQYF. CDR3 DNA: TGTGCCAGCAGTCGCATAGCGGGGGCTAGCACAGATACGCAGTATTTT.